This record concerns one T cell receptor (beta chain) sequence. V lost 3 bases, J lost 2 bases, and 5 bases stayed unmatched. CDR1 and CDR2 (germline): LGHDT, YNNKEL (reference sequence). This CDR3 region has 15 residues. The sample originates from a study of T cells in Graves' hyperthyroidism and ophthalmopathy. Based on clinical symptoms, serum thyroxine and TRAb, thyroid ultrasound and orbital computed tomography, diagnoses were reached. Amplification of TCR beta CDR3 regions was performed using RNA transcripts as template. Researchers ran a first-round RT-PCR on the TCR CDR3 using the HTBI primer set. TCRdb passed the multiplex PCR reads through MiXCR, listing each CDR3 protein once. The sample lists around 190,000 distinct CDR3 sequences; 17% were seen once.

The TCR comes from a woman aged 50 to 65 with Graves' hyperthyroidism. Sequencing used blood. The rearrangement uses TRBV3-1 and TRBJ2-3, with 7 bases that match TRBD1. CDR3 protein: CASSHRGQATDTQYF. The CDR3, as DNA: TGTGCCAGCAGCCATCGCGGACAGGCCACAGATACGCAGTATTTT.